A single sample gave rise to the 27 T cell receptor beta chains below, sequenced in a study of blood T cell dynamics during melanoma immunotherapy (dated by TCRdb to about 2020). The library was generated by the immunoSEQ multiplex PCR assay. The table was pulled from immuneACCESS by TCRdb, which kept in-frame rearrangements only. Such tables lose some clones; where checked, under half of the loss comes from unresolved V genes, and the rest has no known cause. For this sample the table gives roughly 29,000 clones, of which roughly 83% were detected only once. The ten biggest clones cover about a tenth of the sample. Taken with the paper, the label for time point translates to: week 3, after first cycle of checkpoint inhibitor. Sequenced material: blood, taken from a patient treated with checkpoint blockade. These receptors came from a human donor with melanoma.

The chain uses TRBV10-3 and TRBJ2-5, with 12 bases identical to TRBD2. CDR3 length equals 15 residues. From germline, CDR1 is ENHRY and CDR2 SYGVKD. V trimming: 5 bases; J trimming: 1 base; junction bases outside the gene matches: 2. The CDR3: CAISRLAGAQETQYF. The CDR3 DNA sequence: TGTGCCATCAGTAGACTAGCGGGAGCCCAAGAGACCCAGTACTTC.

V usage is TRBV6-5 and J usage is TRBJ1-1; a possible D gene is TRBD1 (6 bases). Trimming took 7 bases from V and 3 from J, leaving 18 bases between them. The CDR3 contains 15 residues. CDR1 MNHEY and CDR2 SVGAGI come from the germline V gene. Here the CDR3 reads CASTKRQGRDTEAFF. The CDR3 DNA sequence: TGTGCCAGCACCAAAAGGCAGGGGAGGGACACTGAAGCTTTCTTT.

The chain couples TRBV19 to TRBJ1-3, with TRBD1 matching 8 bases. Trimming at V came to 6 bases and at J to 4 bases, leaving 8 bases not matched to a gene. Germline CDR1 reads LNHDA; CDR2 reads SQIVND (reference sequence). CDR3 length: 15 residues. The CDR3 nucleotides are TGTGCCAGTAGGGACGGACAGGGCTACGGAAACACCATATATTTT. Its protein is CASRDGQGYGNTIYF.

The CDR3 DNA follows: TGTGCCAGTAGTATTGGGGCGACCTACGAGCAGTACTTC. Its translation: CASSIGATYEQYF. The chain couples TRBV19 to TRBJ2-7, with D possibly matching TRBD1 (5 bases). Trimming removed 3 bases at V and 2 bases at J, with 8 bases between. The CDR3 is made up of 13 amino acids. Per the germline V gene, CDR1 is LNHDA and CDR2 is SQIVND (reference sequence). Full variable domain (rest looked up from reference TRBV19 and TRBJ2-7): DGGITQSPKYLFRKEGQNVTLSCEQNLNHDAMYWYRQDPGQGLRLIYYSQIVNDFQKGDIAEGYSVSREKKESFPLTVTSAQKNPTAFYLCASSIGATYEQYFGPGTRLTVT.

The chain carries TRBV11-3 and TRBJ2-3, with TRBD2 identical over 15 bases. The CDR3 is 16 residues long. Germline lookup yields CDR1 SGHNT and CDR2 YENEEA. V was clipped by 4 bases and J by 4 bases; unmatched bases: 3. This chain's CDR3 is CASSSRTSGGADTQYF. As DNA, the CDR3 is TGTGCCAGCAGCTCGAGGACTAGCGGGGGGGCAGATACGCAGTATTTT. The entire variable domain, with the rest obtained from reference TRBV11-3 and TRBJ2-3, is as follows: EAGVVQSPRYKIIEKKQPVAFWCNPISGHNTLYWYLQNLGQGPELLIRYENEEAVDDSQLPKDRFSAERLKGVDSTLKIQPAELGDSAVYLCASSSRTSGGADTQYFGPGTRLTVL.

This chain links TRBV5-1 with TRBJ2-4, with unresolved D. Trimming removed 0 bases at V and 6 bases at J, with 13 bases between. CDR1 is SGHRS, CDR2 YFSETQ, per germline. This CDR3 comprises 15 residues. The CDR3 here is CASSLGTVTLNIQYF. CDR3 coding DNA: TGCGCCAGCAGCTTGGGGACGGTAACCTTAAACATTCAGTACTTC.

This chain connects TRBV4-2 to TRBJ1-3; TRBD1 might be the D (6 bases). The V end was cut by 0 bases, the J end by 0 bases, with 12 bases between. Germline values: CDR1 LGHNA, CDR2 YNFKEQ. The CDR3 is made up of 17 amino acids. The CDR3 DNA follows: TGTGCCAGCAGCCAAGATGTATGGGACACCTCTGGAAACACCATATATTTT. Residues: CASSQDVWDTSGNTIYF.

The chain has TRBV30 and TRBJ1-3, with D possibly being TRBD1 (6 bases). The CDR3 runs to 15 residues. V was clipped by 4 bases and J by 0 bases, with 13 bases between them. Germline V gene lookup returns CDR1 GTSNPN and CDR2 SVGIG (reference sequence). Here the CDR3 reads CAWTPGHSSGNTIYF. DNA of the CDR3: TGTGCCTGGACACCGGGACACAGCTCTGGAAACACCATATATTTT.

The chain recombines TRBV5-1 with TRBJ2-1; 11 positions match TRBD1. J lost 0 bases, V lost 0 bases, and 2 bases had no gene match. This CDR3 has 17 amino acids. CDR1 and CDR2 from the germline V gene are SGHRS and YFSETQ. CDR3 nucleotide sequence: TGCGCCAGCAGCTTGGATGGACAGGGGGCCTCCTACAATGAGCAGTTCTTC. The encoded protein is CASSLDGQGASYNEQFF. Drawing the rest from reference TRBV5-1 and TRBJ2-1, the complete variable domain is KAGVTQTPRYLIKTRGQQVTLSCSPISGHRSVSWYQQTPGQGLQFLFEYFSETQRNKGNFPGRFSGRQFSNSRSEMNVSTLELGDSALYLCASSLDGQGASYNEQFFGPGTRLTVL.

This clone was found a few times. The J gene is TRBJ1-1, the V gene TRBV10-1, with D tentatively TRBD1 (6 bases). V shed 0 bases and J shed 1 base, with 9 bases lying between them. The germline V gene has CDR1 WNHNN and CDR2 SYGVQD (reference sequence). This CDR3 spans 15 amino acids. CDR3 amino acids: CASSESPTGNTEAFF. For the CDR3, the DNA is TGCGCCAGCAGTGAGTCCCCGACAGGGAACACTGAAGCTTTCTTT.

This sequence joins TRBV7-2 and TRBJ2-5; the match to TRBD2 covers 11 bases. CDR1 and CDR2 from the germline V gene are SGHTA and FQGNSA. V shed 5 bases and J 6 bases; nucleotides not matched to a gene: 5. The CDR3 contains 14 residues. CDR3 sequence: CASSNSGGAKTQYF. CDR3 in DNA: TGTGCCAGCAGCAATAGCGGGGGGGCCAAGACCCAGTACTTC.

CDR3 sequence (DNA): TGTGCCAGCAGCCAAGACAGCTCCTACGAGCAGTACTTC. Protein sequence: CASSQDSSYEQYF. The chain has TRBV4-2 and TRBJ2-7; D gene uncertain. The germline V gene encodes CDR1 LGHNA and CDR2 YNFKEQ. V shed 0 bases and J shed 0 bases, with 3 bases lying between them. The CDR3 length is 13 residues.

This clone appeared a single time. The J gene is TRBJ1-1, the V gene TRBV6-6, with D possibly being TRBD1 (5 bases). V lost 4 bases, J lost 1 base, and 13 bases lay in between. The CDR3 loop spans 15 amino acids. The V gene's germline CDR1 is MNHNY and CDR2 SVGAGI (reference sequence). The CDR3 region has the DNA TGTGCCAGCAGTTTTTTGCCGACAGAGAACACTGAAGCTTTCTTT. This sequence encodes CASSFLPTENTEAFF.

The gene calls are TRBV11-2 and TRBJ1-3; the D is unclear. CDR1 SGHAT and CDR2 FQNNGV come from the germline V gene. The CDR3 is 16 residues long. V lost 4 bases, J lost 0 bases, and 13 bases lay in between. The chain's CDR3 is CASSSASGSSGNTIYF. DNA for the CDR3: TGTGCCAGCAGCTCCGCAAGTGGAAGCTCTGGAAACACCATATATTTT. Together with reference TRBV11-2 and TRBJ1-3, the CDR3 gives the full variable domain: EAGVAQSPRYKIIEKRQSVAFWCNPISGHATLYWYQQILGQGPKLLIQFQNNGVVDDSQLPKDRFSAERLKGVDSTLKIQPAKLEDSAVYLCASSSASGSSGNTIYFGEGSWLTVV.

This clone was found once. The genes are TRBV2 and TRBJ2-5, with D perhaps TRBD2 (6 bases). CDR3 length equals 17 residues. V lost 7 bases and J lost 3, with 24 bases in between. CDR1 and CDR2 from the germline V gene are SNHLY and FYNNEI. The CDR3 DNA reads as TGTGCCAGCACAGGAATAGAGGCCAGGAGGGATAAAGAGACCCAGTACTTC. Its protein product is CASTGIEARRDKETQYF.

The CDR3 DNA is TGTGCCAGCAGTTTATTTGGAGGCATGGCAAGGTCCACAGATACGCAGTATTTT. Translation gives CASSLFGGMARSTDTQYF. This chain joins TRBV28 and TRBJ2-3; weak D call: TRBD2 (5 bases). Germline values: CDR1 MDHEN, CDR2 SYDVKM. The germline V and J ends were trimmed by 1 base and 2 bases, with 19 bases remaining between them. The CDR3 has 18 residues. Looking up the rest from reference TRBV28 and TRBJ2-3 gives the full variable domain: DVKVTQSSRYLVKRTGEKVFLECVQDMDHENMFWYRQDPGLGLRLIYFSYDVKMKEKGDIPEGYSVSREKKERFSLILESASTNQTSMYLCASSLFGGMARSTDTQYFGPGTRLTVL.

The chain uses TRBV27 and TRBJ1-2, with TRBD1 matching 9 bases. CDR3 length: 15 amino acids. Trimming took 6 bases from V and 6 from J; bases not matched to a gene: 11. Germline V gene data show CDR1 as MNHEY and CDR2 as SMNVEV (reference sequence). CDR3 DNA: TGTGCCAGCAGAGAGATTGGGACAGGGCGGGATGGCTACACCTTC. It specifies CASREIGTGRDGYTF.

This chain connects TRBV16 to TRBJ1-2, with D perhaps TRBD1 (5 bases). Germline assignment: CDR1 KGHSY and CDR2 FQNENV. This CDR3 is built from 15 residues. Trimming pared 3 bases from V and 8 bases from J, leaving 19 bases between. The CDR3 DNA follows: TGTGCCAGCAGCCAGTTAACCGGGGGAGGAGAAGGCTACACCTTC. It encodes CASSQLTGGGEGYTF.

The chain carries TRBV13 and TRBJ2-3, with 13 positions matching TRBD2. CDR3 size: 18 residues. V shed 5 bases, J shed 0 bases, and the junction held 8 bases outside the gene matches. Germline V gene data show CDR1 as PRHDT and CDR2 as FYEKMQ (reference sequence). DNA of the CDR3: TGTGCCAGCAGCCCAGGGACTAGCGGGAATCCTAGCACAGATACGCAGTATTTT. This gives the protein CASSPGTSGNPSTDTQYF. Looking up the rest from reference TRBV13 and TRBJ2-3 gives the full variable domain: AAGVIQSPRHLIKEKRETATLKCYPIPRHDTVYWYQQGPGQDPQFLISFYEKMQSDKGSIPDRFSAQQFSDYHSELNMSSLELGDSALYFCASSPGTSGNPSTDTQYFGPGTRLTVL.

In this sample, this clone turned up once. This rearrangement joins TRBV29-1 to TRBJ1-3; D is unresolved. Germline CDR1 reads SQVTM; CDR2 reads ANQGSEA. Trimming removed 6 bases from V and 4 bases from J, with 7 bases in between. The CDR3 totals 11 residues. CDR3 residues: CSVLSGNTIYF. The CDR3 bases are TGCAGCGTCCTCTCAGGAAACACCATATATTTT.

The V call is TRBV5-1, the J call TRBJ2-1; D is unclear. The CDR3 loop spans 16 amino acids. Germline V CDR1 and CDR2: SGHRS, YFSETQ. Trimming took off 2 bases at V and 3 bases at J, with 15 bases between the two ends. The CDR3 protein is CASSFLRVLNYNEQFF. In DNA, the CDR3 is TGCGCCAGCAGCTTTCTACGGGTACTAAACTACAATGAGCAGTTCTTC.

The chain combines TRBV19 with TRBJ1-1, with D perhaps TRBD1 (5 bases). Germline CDR1 reads LNHDA; CDR2 reads SQIVND (reference sequence). The V and J ends lost 0 bases and 4 bases respectively, with 12 bases between them. The CDR3 runs to 15 residues. The CDR3 DNA reads TGTGCCAGTAGTATAGAGCTCAGGGCTTTCACTGAAGCTTTCTTT. Its translation is CASSIELRAFTEAFF.

The chain employs TRBV5-5 and TRBJ2-3; possible D gene TRBD2, 9 bases. The CDR3 contains 18 residues. The V gene lost 2 bases and the J gene lost 11 bases, with 30 bases spanning the gap. In germline, CDR1 is SGHKS, CDR2 YYEKEE (reference sequence). The DNA of the CDR3 is TGTGCCAGCAGCTTAAGTTATCCGGGACAGGACCTGACTAGCGGGCAGTATTTT. This sequence encodes CASSLSYPGQDLTSGQYF.

The chain couples TRBV18 to TRBJ1-5, with D possibly TRBD1 on 6 matching bases. CDR1 and CDR2 (germline): KGHSH, LQKENI. Trimming pared 3 bases from V and 9 bases from J, leaving 15 bases between. This CDR3 has 14 residues. The CDR3 sequence is CASSPTGAEGPQHF. In nucleotides, the CDR3 is TGTGCCAGCTCACCGACAGGCGCCGAGGGGCCCCAGCATTTT. Combining the CDR3 with reference TRBV18 and TRBJ1-5 gives the whole variable domain NAGVMQNPRHLVRRRGQEARLRCSPMKGHSHVYWYRQLPEEGLKFMVYLQKENIIDESGMPKERFSAEFPKEGPSILRIQQVVRGDSAAYFCASSPTGAEGPQHFGDGTRLSIL.

The chain has TRBV11-3 and TRBJ1-1; a possible D gene is TRBD1 (5 bases). CDR1 is SGHNT, CDR2 YENEEA, per germline. The V end was cut by 5 bases, the J end by 3 bases, with 10 bases between. The CDR3 is 13 amino acids. CDR3 amino acids: CASSPRGDTEAFF. The CDR3 region has the DNA TGTGCCAGCAGCCCCAGAGGGGACACTGAAGCTTTCTTT. Together with reference TRBV11-3 and TRBJ1-1, the CDR3 gives the full variable domain: EAGVVQSPRYKIIEKKQPVAFWCNPISGHNTLYWYLQNLGQGPELLIRYENEEAVDDSQLPKDRFSAERLKGVDSTLKIQPAELGDSAVYLCASSPRGDTEAFFGQGTRLTVV.

This clone was counted a few times. This chain links TRBV19 with TRBJ1-6, with 8 bases aligning to TRBD1. In germline, CDR1 is LNHDA, CDR2 SQIVND (reference sequence). Unmatched junction bases numbered 10, after V lost 4 bases and J lost 8 bases. The CDR3 covers 16 residues. CDR3 sequence (DNA): TGTGCCAGTAGTACCCTGGGAACAGGGGGGGATTCACCCCTCCACTTT. Its translation: CASSTLGTGGDSPLHF.

The chain's CDR3 is CASRDVLYNSPLHF. The CDR3 coding sequence is TGTGCCAGCAGGGACGTTCTCTATAATTCACCCCTCCACTTT. The chain links TRBV6-5 to TRBJ1-6; D gene ambiguous. There are 14 residues in the CDR3. Trimming removed 6 bases at V and 3 bases at J, with 9 bases between. Germline V lookup: CDR1 MNHEY, CDR2 SVGAGI.